This TCR beta chain comes out of a study of CD8 T cells in ankylosing spondylitis (dated by TCRdb to the late 2010s). Background on the whole study: The study set out to find disease-linked TCR variants by profiling T cell receptor beta repertoires in ankylosing spondylitis patients and healthy donors. The whole study cohort included some 100 healthy donors and around 25 ankylosing spondylitis patients. Peripheral blood was sampled, and synovial fluid was also collected from ankylosing spondylitis patients.

About this clonotype itself: Its antigen is unknown. Base qualities were left out, and no much larger clone turns up one base away.

The germline V gene (reference sequence) provides CDR1 MNHEY and CDR2 SMNVEV. From the cysteine through the phenylalanine, the CDR3 covers 16 amino acids. Only the CDR3 region is kept as DNA, spanning 48 bases read in frame from base 1. V and J are truncated by 0 bases and 4 bases respectively, leaving an intervening sequence of 16 bases. The data were produced on an Illumina HiSeq 2500. Quantitative 5'-RACE with molecular barcodes was the method used to prepare the TCR beta libraries. Turning to the authors' computational methods: Disease-linked TCR variants were identified with a new computational method built on a probabilistic model of VDJ rearrangement. TCRdb handled the public reads itself, with Q25 trimming in fastp and clone calling in MiXCR, and kept productive beta chains. Each entry merges the rows of one CDR3 protein and shows their most common DNA and genes. The V and J calls were determined by TCRdb, not by the authors. This sample gives 200,000 to 250,000 distinct CDR3 sequences in total; around 19% of them show up just once. Together, the top ten hold about 39% of the sample.

Results and caveats for the whole study, not just this receptor: A TCR beta motif made up of several highly homologous amino acid variants appeared to be characteristic of blood from ankylosing spondylitis patients. A CD8+ phenotype was shown by the disease-linked clones, which were found at relatively low frequencies in peripheral blood. Some motif variants had previously been reported in the synovial fluid and blood of reactive arthritis patients, which suggests shared mechanisms of disease initiation. The disease-linked clones were reported to be significantly enriched in matched synovial fluid samples from ankylosing spondylitis patients.

In this chain, TRBV27 is recombined with TRBJ2-7; TRBD2 could be the D gene, as 7 bases match. This TCR came from a male donor with ankylosing spondylitis. The material sequenced was blood, either unsorted or a sorted T cell fraction (not recorded which). The DNA is TGTGCCAGCAGTTTATCGAGGAGGGGGGGCCTTTACGAGCAGTACTTC. Translated, it reads CASSLSRRGGLYEQYF.